This TCR beta chain was obtained from a study of shared clonotypes between healthy human individuals. Comment on this clone: The antigen remains unidentified.

The repertoire was sequenced with immunoSEQ multiplex PCR; TCRdb's copy has only in-frame clones and lacks some. The table includes roughly 200,000 clones, 65% to 80% detected once. Points from the study as a whole: Of the naive CD4 clonotypes, 4% to 5% were shared across a few donors.

Deletions cut 1 base from V and 3 bases from J, with 16 bases between. CDR1 and CDR2 (germline): SNHLY, FYNNEI. The CDR3 extends over 17 amino acids. The TCR was taken from a man under 40 in good health. The chain recombines TRBV2 with TRBJ1-5, with TRBD1 as a possible D gene (5 bases). Sequencing was performed on memory CD4+ T cells sorted from blood. The subset denotes: CD45RA-negative fraction. The CDR3, as DNA: TGTGCCAGCAGTGAAGGTGGAGGGCAGGGCCTCAATCAGCCCCAGCATTTT. Translation gives CASSEGGGQGLNQPQHF.